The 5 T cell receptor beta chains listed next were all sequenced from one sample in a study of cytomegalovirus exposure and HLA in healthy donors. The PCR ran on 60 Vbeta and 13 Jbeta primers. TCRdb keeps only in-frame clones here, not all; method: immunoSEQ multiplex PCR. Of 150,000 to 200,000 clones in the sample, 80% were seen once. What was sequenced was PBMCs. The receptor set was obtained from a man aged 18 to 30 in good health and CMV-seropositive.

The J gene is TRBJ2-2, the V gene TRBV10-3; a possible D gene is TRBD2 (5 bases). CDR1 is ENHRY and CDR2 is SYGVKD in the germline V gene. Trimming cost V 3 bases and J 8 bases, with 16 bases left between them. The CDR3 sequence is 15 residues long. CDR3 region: CAISEAGRGGGELFF. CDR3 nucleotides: TGTGCCATCAGTGAAGCCGGACGGGGTGGGGGGGAGCTGTTTTTT.

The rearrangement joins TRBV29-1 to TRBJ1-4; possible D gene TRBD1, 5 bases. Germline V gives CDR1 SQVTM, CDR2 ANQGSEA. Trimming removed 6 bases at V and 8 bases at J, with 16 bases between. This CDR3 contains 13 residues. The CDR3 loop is CSVGGLSKEKLFF. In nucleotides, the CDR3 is TGCAGCGTCGGGGGGTTAAGTAAAGAAAAACTGTTTTTT.

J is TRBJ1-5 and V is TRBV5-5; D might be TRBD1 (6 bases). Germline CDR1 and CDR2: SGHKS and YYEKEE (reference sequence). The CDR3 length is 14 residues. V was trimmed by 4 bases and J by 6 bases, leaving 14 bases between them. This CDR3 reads CASSTDTGTQPQHF. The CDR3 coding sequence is TGTGCCAGCAGCACCGACACAGGGACTCAGCCCCAGCATTTT.

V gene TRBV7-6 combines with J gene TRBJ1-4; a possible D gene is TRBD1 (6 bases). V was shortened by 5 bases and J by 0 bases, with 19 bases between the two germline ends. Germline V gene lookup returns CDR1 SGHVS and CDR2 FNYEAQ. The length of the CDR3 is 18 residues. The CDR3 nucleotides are TGTGCCAGCAGCAGAGCGCCCCACAGGGTTTCAACTAATGAAAAACTGTTTTTT. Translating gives CASSRAPHRVSTNEKLFF. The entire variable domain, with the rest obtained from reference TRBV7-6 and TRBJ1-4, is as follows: GAGVSQSPRYKVTKRGQDVALRCDPISGHVSLYWYRQALGQGPEFLTYFNYEAQQDKSGLPNDRFSAERPEGSISTLTIQRTEQRDSAMYRCASSRAPHRVSTNEKLFFGSGTQLSVL.

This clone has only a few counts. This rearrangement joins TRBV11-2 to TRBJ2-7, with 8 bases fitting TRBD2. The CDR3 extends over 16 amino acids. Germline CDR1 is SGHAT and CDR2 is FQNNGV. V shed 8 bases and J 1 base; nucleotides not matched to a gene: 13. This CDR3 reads CASFQEASGFSYEQYF. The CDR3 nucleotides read TGTGCCAGCTTCCAAGAAGCTAGCGGGTTTTCCTACGAGCAGTACTTC.